These 15 T cell receptor beta chains were all obtained from the same sample, sequenced in a study of memory CD4+ T cells and cytomegalovirus serostatus (dated by TCRdb to the late 2010s). A FACSAria II was used to sort memory CD4+ T cells, defined as single viable CD3+CD4+CD8-CD45RO+ cells. The method was the immunoSEQ multiplex PCR assay. TCRdb provides this immuneACCESS table in a form limited to in-frame rearrangements. Some clones are lacking; in checked studies, under half of them reflect an unresolved V gene, and why the rest are absent is not known. The sample has roughly 48,000 clones on record, about four fifths of them singletons. The ten top clones hold roughly 2% of the sample. Material: memory CD4+ T cells from blood. The receptors come from an adult in good health and CMV-seropositive.

The rearrangement uses TRBV6-6 and TRBJ2-5; 10 bases match TRBD1. The CDR3 has 14 amino acids. V shed 2 bases and J 5 bases; nucleotides not matched to a gene: 2. From germline, CDR1 is MNHNY and CDR2 SVGAGI (reference sequence). CDR3 region: CASSYKGQGETQYF. The CDR3, as DNA: TGTGCCAGCAGTTACAAGGGACAGGGGGAGACCCAGTACTTC.

A few counts support this clone. The chain is built from TRBV5-1 and TRBJ2-7; TRBD1 aligns across 7 bases. With V trimmed by 0 bases and J by 9 bases, 9 bases remained unmatched. Germline lookup yields CDR1 SGHRS and CDR2 YFSETQ. The CDR3 sequence is 14 residues long. The CDR3 spells CASSLGDRASWQYF. In DNA form, the CDR3 reads TGCGCCAGCAGCTTGGGAGACAGGGCTAGTTGGCAGTACTTC.

The J gene is TRBJ2-4, the V gene TRBV28; TRBD2 is a possible D gene (5 bases). CDR1 is MDHEN and CDR2 is SYDVKM in the germline V gene. CDR3 length: 14 residues. With 6 bases removed from V and 10 bases from J, the gap between germline ends came to 19 bases. The CDR3 DNA reads as TGTGCCAGCAGGCCAGGACTTCTACGAGGGATTCAGTACTTC. Its translation is CASRPGLLRGIQYF.

This sequence joins TRBV21-1 and TRBJ2-2; TRBD1 is the table's D call, not checked against the DNA. TRBV21-1 is annotated as a pseudogene. CDR3 size: 17 residues. Here the CDR3 DNA reads TGTGCCAGCACCTTATATATCTTGGGACAGGGAACCGGGGAGCTGTTTTTT. It codes for CASTLYILGQGTGELFF.

The J gene is TRBJ2-5, the V gene TRBV7-2, with 10 nucleotides matching TRBD2. Germline CDR1 SGHTA, CDR2 FQGNSA. The CDR3 consists of 16 residues. Trimming removed 2 bases from V and 4 bases from J; junction bases left unmatched: 7. CDR3 DNA: TGTGCCAGCAGCTTAAGGATTAGCGGGGGGTCAGAGACCCAGTACTTC. This sequence encodes CASSLRISGGSETQYF.

The CDR3 DNA follows: TGCAGCGTTGGGGACAGCCCCTACGAGCAGTACTTC. Its translation: CSVGDSPYEQYF. The chain carries TRBV29-1 and TRBJ2-7; 7 bases are shared with TRBD1. Germline loops: CDR1 SQVTM, CDR2 ANQGSEA. The length of the CDR3 is 12 residues. With V trimmed by 4 bases and J by 2 bases, 2 bases remained unmatched.

The gene calls are TRBV7-2 and TRBJ2-1; D possibly corresponds to TRBD1 (5 bases). V was cut by 5 bases and J by 9 bases, with 14 bases left in between. The CDR3 consists of 13 residues. Germline V CDR1 and CDR2: SGHTA, FQGNSA. The CDR3 region has the DNA TGTGCCAGCAGCCCCGGACCCCAGGGTGAGCAGTTCTTC. Translated, it gives CASSPGPQGEQFF.

The rearrangement uses TRBV7-3 and TRBJ2-7; no firm D call. The CDR3 runs 12 residues. CDR1 is SGHTA, CDR2 FQGTGA, per germline. Deletions cut 5 bases from V and 6 bases from J, with 11 bases between. CDR3 sequence (DNA): TGTGCCAGCAGCCCCAGTGTTTTCGAGCAGTACTTC. This gives the protein CASSPSVFEQYF.

The chain couples TRBV19 to TRBJ2-3; 9 nucleotides agree with TRBD2. Trimming at V came to 4 bases and at J to 1 base, leaving 6 bases not matched to a gene. CDR3 length: 16 residues. Germline V gene sequence: CDR1 LNHDA, CDR2 SQIVND (reference sequence). CDR3: CASSNRRTSGTDTQYF. CDR3 nucleotides: TGTGCCAGTAGTAACCGGAGGACTAGCGGCACAGATACGCAGTATTTT.

This sequence joins TRBV7-9 and TRBJ1-5, with D unclear. The CDR3 is 12 residues long. The germline CDR1 and CDR2 sequences are SEHNR and FQNEAQ (reference sequence). Trimming shortened V by 1 base and J by 5 bases, and 3 bases separated the two germline ends. CDR3 nucleotides: TGTGCCAGCAGCTTAGACCATCAGCCCCAGCATTTT. It specifies CASSLDHQPQHF.

This sequence joins TRBV4-1 and TRBJ1-5, with D hard to call. Per germline, CDR1 MGHRA and CDR2 YSYEKL. The V end was cut by 4 bases, the J end by 6 bases, with 22 bases between. CDR3 length equals 17 residues. The CDR3 region is CASSLTLGPTSAQPQHF. The CDR3 DNA is TGCGCCAGCAGCCTGACCCTAGGACCGACGTCCGCTCAGCCCCAGCATTTT.

The V gene is TRBV7-2, the J gene TRBJ1-1; D is possibly TRBD1 (6 bases). CDR3 length: 17 amino acids. V shed 1 base and J shed 5 bases, with 20 bases lying between them. Germline-derived CDR1 and CDR2 are SGHTA and FQGNSA. The CDR3 DNA reads TGTGCCAGCAGCTTAGGAGGCAGGGGAAGGGCGAGAACTGAAGCTTTCTTT. Amino acid sequence: CASSLGGRGRARTEAFF. Filled out from reference TRBV7-2 and TRBJ1-1, the complete variable domain reads GAGVSQSPSNKVTEKGKDVELRCDPISGHTALYWYRQSLGQGLEFLIYFQGNSAPDKSGLPSDRFSAERTGGSVSTLTIQRTQQEDSAVYLCASSLGGRGRARTEAFFGQGTRLTVV.

V gene TRBV18 combines with J gene TRBJ1-1; weak D call: TRBD1 (6 bases). Trimming cost V 4 bases and J 4 bases, with 13 bases left between them. The V gene's germline CDR1 is KGHSH and CDR2 LQKENI. CDR3 length: 14 amino acids. This CDR3 reads CASSLGGQSTEAFF. As DNA, the CDR3 is TGTGCCAGCTCACTCGGGGGGCAGAGCACTGAAGCTTTCTTT.

The chain employs TRBV19 and TRBJ1-2; tentatively, D is TRBD1 (5 bases). Germline V gene data show CDR1 as LNHDA and CDR2 as SQIVND (reference sequence). This CDR3 has 14 amino acids. V lost 2 bases, J lost 4 bases, and 11 bases lay in between. CDR3 in amino acids: CASSITGTSYGYTF. The CDR3 nucleotides read TGTGCCAGTAGTATAACAGGCACCTCCTATGGCTACACCTTC. The variable domain in full, with the rest retrieved from reference TRBV19 and TRBJ1-2, is DGGITQSPKYLFRKEGQNVTLSCEQNLNHDAMYWYRQDPGQGLRLIYYSQIVNDFQKGDIAEGYSVSREKKESFPLTVTSAQKNPTAFYLCASSITGTSYGYTFGSGTRLTVV.

This chain links TRBV4-1 with TRBJ2-5; D not certain. The CDR3 totals 13 residues. V lost 4 bases to trimming and J lost 5 bases, with 11 bases between them. CDR1 MGHRA and CDR2 YSYEKL come from the germline V gene. This CDR3 reads CASSLLGQETQYF. The CDR3 nucleotides are TGCGCCAGCAGCCTCTTGGGCCAGGAGACCCAGTACTTC.